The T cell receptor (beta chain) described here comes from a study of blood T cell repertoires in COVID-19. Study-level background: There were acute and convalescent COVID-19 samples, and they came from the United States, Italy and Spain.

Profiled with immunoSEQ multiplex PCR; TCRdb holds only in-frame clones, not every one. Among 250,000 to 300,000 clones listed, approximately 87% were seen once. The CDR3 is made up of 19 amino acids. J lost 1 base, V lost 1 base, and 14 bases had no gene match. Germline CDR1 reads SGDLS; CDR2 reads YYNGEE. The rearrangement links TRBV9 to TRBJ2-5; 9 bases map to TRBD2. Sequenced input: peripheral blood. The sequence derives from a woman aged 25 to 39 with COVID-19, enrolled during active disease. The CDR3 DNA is TGTGCCAGCAGCGTATTATCAGCGGGGGGCCCACTTCCCCAAGAGACCCAGTACTTC. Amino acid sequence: CASSVLSAGGPLPQETQYF.